These 4 T cell receptor beta chains came from one sample sequenced in a study of blood T cell repertoires in COVID-19. Sequencing was performed with immunoSEQ multiplex PCR; in TCRdb, only in-frame clones are kept and a portion is missing. The data show 150,000 or so clones, around 90% seen once. Specimen: peripheral blood. The source is a woman between 45 and 60 years old with acute or convalescent COVID-19.

This clone was detected once. The V and J genes are TRBV5-1 and TRBJ1-4; 8 bases fit TRBD1. Germline CDR1 is SGHRS and CDR2 is YFSETQ. The junction had 5 bases not matched to a gene; V was cut back by 3 bases and J by 4 bases. The CDR3 has 15 amino acids. As DNA, the CDR3 is TGCGCCAGCAGCTACGGGACAGGACGTAATGAAAAACTGTTTTTT. Residues: CASSYGTGRNEKLFF.

The V and J genes are TRBV24-1 and TRBJ2-5, with a tentative D call TRBD2 (5 bases). CDR3 length: 14 residues. CDR1 and CDR2 from the germline V gene are KGHDR and SFDVKD. Trimming removed 2 bases at V and 7 bases at J, with 13 bases between. CDR3 amino acids: CATSDSPSRGTQYF. The CDR3 DNA reads TGTGCCACCAGTGATTCCCCCAGCCGGGGGACCCAGTACTTC.

The J gene is TRBJ1-4, the V gene TRBV6-5; unclear D gene. The ends were cut back, 2 bases at V and 14 bases at J, with 9 bases in the middle. The CDR3 sequence is 11 residues long. Germline V gives CDR1 MNHEY, CDR2 SVGAGI. CDR3 loop: CASSYAGILFF. In DNA, the CDR3 is TGTGCCAGCAGTTACGCCGGGATCCTGTTTTTT.

This chain uses TRBV19 with TRBJ1-4; possibly TRBD1 for D (5 bases). The CDR3 covers 16 residues. V was pared by 1 base and J by 8 bases, with 17 bases between. Germline V gene sequence: CDR1 LNHDA, CDR2 SQIVND (reference sequence). CDR3 DNA sequence: TGTGCCAGTAGTATAGCCGCGGGACGCACTGGCGAAAAACTGTTTTTT. Translated: CASSIAAGRTGEKLFF.